A selection of T cell receptor beta chains follows, all from one sample in a study of T cell responses to AZD1222 COVID-19 vaccine. This table comes from immunoSEQ multiplex PCR, and its TCRdb copy is limited to in-frame clones, with some not included. Of tens of thousands of clones in the sample, 75% to 90% were seen once. The sequencing here drew on peripheral blood, taken on day 0 of AZD1222 vaccination. These TCRs come from an adult in good health. CDR3s leave out the opening cysteine and the closing phenylalanine or tryptophan. The D gene is left open where the match is weak.

CDR3 | V | D
ASSLRRDSGGSSYEQY | TRBV28 | NA
ASSPGGAGNTIY | TRBV9 | TRBD1
AWSPGLGVDTQY | TRBV30 | NA
ASSLGGNLNSSYEQY | TRBV13 | NA
ASSLALHWADTQY | TRBV5-4 | NA
ASSFRTGGDYGYT | TRBV5-6 | TRBD1
ASSSTAYEQY | TRBV6-5 | NA
ASSPSTVSSGNTIY | TRBV5-1 | NA
ASSLAGPREQY | TRBV5-6 | NA
ASSQPLASGPYNEQF | TRBV4-1 | NA
ASSYLGQGLGYT | TRBV6-5 | TRBD1
ASSVFGQNTGELF | TRBV6-4 | NA
ASSLSTGDLAYEQY | TRBV5-4 | TRBD1
ASSLSRTQETQY | TRBV5-1 | NA
ASGLNNNEKLF | TRBV12-5 | NA
ASSLTLAGDTQY | TRBV7-9 | TRBD2
AWSVGTEAF | TRBV30 | NA
ASSEDLTGYLTDTQY | TRBV6-1 | NA
SVEGTGYRDEQY | TRBV29-1 | TRBD1
ASSLEAGGDTQY | TRBV7-7 | NA
AWSVVSTGELF | TRBV30 | NA
ASSGGEQY | TRBV10-2 | TRBD2
ASSEEGDPTGAGETQY | TRBV6-1 | TRBD1
ASSTRTAGNTIY | TRBV19 | NA
ASSFQGSQETQY | TRBV5-6 | NA
ASSPAGSASTDTQY | TRBV6-4 | NA
ASSQVAWEQF | TRBV14 | NA
ASSHATWRGPHLNTEAF | TRBV3-1/TRBV3-2 | NA
ASTPSTYNEQF | TRBV2 | NA
VTGRLGVGYT | TRBV12-3/TRBV12-4 | NA
ASSQADGSPLH | TRBV14 | NA
ASSEFGVNTEAF | TRBV25-1 | NA
ASSQGLAAYEQY | TRBV3-1/TRBV3-2 | TRBD2
ASSFLVGNSPLH | TRBV13 | NA
ASSSAGNEKLF | TRBV28 | NA
ASFDSEAF | TRBV6-5 | NA
ASSPWTGRNTEAF | TRBV7-9 | NA
ASSLEWGSYEQY | TRBV5-1 | NA
ASSLGRGGNQPQH | TRBV7-8 | NA